The source of this T cell receptor (beta chain) is a study of cytomegalovirus exposure and HLA in healthy donors. TCRdb's copy holds only in-frame clones and misses some; the assay was immunoSEQ multiplex PCR. The repertoire holds 68,000 or so clones, about 89% seen once, with over 1% in the top ten. This CDR3 contains 12 residues. Germline V lookup: CDR1 SNHLY, CDR2 FYNNEI. V lost 7 bases to trimming and J lost 3 bases, with 10 bases between them. Sequencing was done on a sample of PBMCs. The chain carries TRBV2 and TRBJ2-7, with D perhaps TRBD2 (6 bases). The receptor was derived from a woman younger than 30 in good health and CMV-seronegative. The CDR3 DNA reads as TGTGCCAGCACTCAGGGACTCTACGAGCAGTACTTC. Its protein product is CASTQGLYEQYF.